One and the same sample provided the 8 T cell receptor beta chains below, sequenced in a study of control samples from healthy donors and cancer patients. Generated by immunoSEQ multiplex PCR, the TCRdb table keeps only in-frame clones and is missing some. The table has under 150,000 clones, approximately 94% seen once. Material: blood. The receptors come from a man aged 25-45 years in good health.

The J gene is TRBJ1-2, the V gene TRBV5-1; D possibly corresponds to TRBD1 (5 bases). V shed 4 bases and J shed 3 bases, with 10 bases lying between them. The CDR3 contains 13 residues. CDR1 SGHRS and CDR2 YFSETQ come from the germline V gene. The CDR3 DNA follows: TGCGCCAGCAGCAGCGGGACGGACTATGGCTACACCTTC. Encoded protein: CASSSGTDYGYTF.

This chain links TRBV27 with TRBJ2-7; the D call may be TRBD1 or TRBD2 (5 bases each). The germline V and J ends were trimmed by 4 bases and 2 bases, with 12 bases remaining between them. Per germline, CDR1 MNHEY and CDR2 SMNVEV (reference sequence). CDR3 length equals 14 residues. CDR3 sequence (DNA): TGTGCCAGCAGTTCCCGGGACGGGACCTACGAGCAGTACTTC. Its protein product is CASSSRDGTYEQYF.

The rearrangement uses TRBV5-1 and TRBJ2-2, with a weak D call TRBD1 (6 bases). Germline values: CDR1 SGHRS, CDR2 YFSETQ. V was pared by 2 bases and J by 4 bases, with 9 bases between. The CDR3 spans 14 residues. CDR3 amino acids: CASSFDRITGELFF. The DNA for the CDR3 is TGCGCCAGCAGCTTTGACAGGATCACCGGGGAGCTGTTTTTT.

The rearrangement links TRBV10-2 to TRBJ2-3, with TRBD2 matching over 10 bases. V shed 6 bases and J 1 base; nucleotides not matched to a gene: 10. The CDR3 is made up of 17 amino acids. The germline V gene encodes CDR1 WSHSY and CDR2 SAAADI. CDR3 in amino acids: CASRPLLLAGRTDTQYF. The DNA for the CDR3 is TGCGCCAGCAGGCCGCTCCTACTAGCGGGGCGCACAGATACGCAGTATTTT.

This CDR3 reads CASSFGDTEAFF. The CDR3 DNA reads as TGTGCCAGCAGCTTTGGGGACACTGAAGCTTTCTTT. V is TRBV7-9 and J is TRBJ1-1; D is unclear. CDR3 size: 12 residues. V dropped 3 bases and J dropped 3 bases, with 5 bases sitting between them. Looked up from germline, CDR1 is SEHNR and CDR2 is FQNEAQ (reference sequence). Full variable domain (rest looked up from reference TRBV7-9 and TRBJ1-1): DTGVSQNPRHKITKRGQNVTFRCDPISEHNRLYWYRQTLGQGPEFLTYFQNEAQLEKSRLLSDRFSAERPKGSFSTLEIQRTEQGDSAMYLCASSFGDTEAFFGQGTRLTVV.

The chain joins TRBV5-5 to TRBJ1-2; D uncertain. Trimming stripped 4 bases from V and 4 bases from J, with 11 bases between. There are 13 residues in the CDR3. CDR1 is SGHKS and CDR2 is YYEKEE in the germline V gene (reference sequence). In DNA form, the CDR3 reads TGTGCCAGCAGCCACGGCAGAAGCTATGGCTACACCTTC. Its protein product is CASSHGRSYGYTF.

V gene TRBV27 combines with J gene TRBJ2-1; 10 bases line up with TRBD2. This CDR3 comprises 15 residues. Trimming at V came to 6 bases and at J to 3 bases, leaving 5 bases not matched to a gene. Germline CDR1 and CDR2: MNHEY and SMNVEV (reference sequence). This CDR3 is CASRASGGHYNEQFF. In nucleotides, the CDR3 is TGTGCCAGCAGGGCTAGCGGGGGACACTACAATGAGCAGTTCTTC.

The rearrangement links TRBV6-5 to TRBJ2-7; no clear D. The V gene's germline CDR1 is MNHEY and CDR2 SVGAGI. There are 14 residues in the CDR3. Between the trimmed V and J ends, which lost 8 bases and 0 bases, there was a span of 14 bases. Here the CDR3 reads CASRVDWSSYEQYF. The CDR3 DNA reads TGTGCCAGCCGCGTTGACTGGAGCTCCTACGAGCAGTACTTC.